The 9 T cell receptor beta chains below all came from one sample that was sequenced in a study of T cells in Graves' hyperthyroidism and ophthalmopathy (dated by TCRdb to the late 2010s). Receptors were amplified or captured by multiplex PCR. TCRdb records Illumina HiSeq 2000 as the sequencer. The TCR beta CDR3 regions were amplified from the RNA transcripts. The first round of RT-PCR for the TCR CDR3 was performed with the HTBI primer set and the Qiagen OneStep RT-PCR kit. Using fastp trimming at Q25 and MiXCR clonotype assembly, TCRdb reanalyzed the public sequencing data and kept in-frame beta chains. Rows are combined by CDR3 protein, so each entry shows the most common genes and DNA. This sample gives approximately 590,000 distinct CDR3 sequences in total; more than 15% of them show up just once. Under 8% of the sample is taken by the ten largest. Specimen: blood. The receptor source for this set is a woman in her twenties or thirties with Graves' hyperthyroidism.

In this sample, this clonotype turned up a few times. The V and J genes are TRBV7-2 and TRBJ1-4; D remains ambiguous. CDR3 length: 15 amino acids. The germline CDR1 and CDR2 sequences are SGHTA and FQGNSA. The ends were cut back, 0 bases at V and 8 bases at J, with 13 bases in the middle. The CDR3 protein is CASSLARIRSEKLFF. CDR3 coding DNA: TGTGCCAGCAGCTTAGCGCGGATACGGTCGGAAAAACTGTTTTTT. Full variable domain (outside the CDR3, taken from reference TRBV7-2 and TRBJ1-4): GAGVSQSPSNKVTEKGKDVELRCDPISGHTALYWYRQSLGQGLEFLIYFQGNSAPDKSGLPSDRFSAERTGGSVSTLTIQRTQQEDSAVYLCASSLARIRSEKLFFGSGTQLSVL.

Many counts were recorded for this clonotype. The rearrangement uses TRBV7-2 and TRBJ1-6; 9 nucleotides line up with TRBD1. The ends lost 1 base at V and 11 bases at J; junction bases unmatched: 12. The germline CDR1 and CDR2 sequences are SGHTA and FQGNSA. The CDR3 totals 17 residues. CDR3 DNA: TGTGCCAGCAGCTTAGGGGGGACAGGGACTTTCAGGCCACCCCTCCACTTT. Translation: CASSLGGTGTFRPPLHF.

This clonotype showed up just a few times. The chain is built from TRBV2 and TRBJ1-6; tentative D call: TRBD1 (6 bases). This CDR3 comprises 15 residues. Trimming pared 7 bases from V and 3 bases from J, leaving 13 bases between. Germline loops: CDR1 SNHLY, CDR2 FYNNEI. CDR3 in amino acids: CASKEQGVYNSPLHF. CDR3 coding DNA: TGTGCCAGCAAAGAACAGGGAGTCTATAATTCACCCCTCCACTTT.

This clonotype was counted ten times or more. The chain uses TRBV7-9 and TRBJ2-3; 7 nucleotides match TRBD2. The CDR3 is 16 residues long. Germline V gene data show CDR1 as SEHNR and CDR2 as FQNEAQ (reference sequence). Unmatched junction bases numbered 13, after V lost 4 bases and J lost 6 bases. The CDR3, as DNA: TGTGCCAGCAGCTCTCCCCCCGGGAGGACTCATGATACGCAGTATTTT. This sequence encodes CASSSPPGRTHDTQYF.

Turning to this clonotype: A read error may be the cause here, since a much bigger clone is one base away. V usage is TRBV5-1 and J usage is TRBJ2-3; 10 bases map to TRBD1. CDR1 SGHRS and CDR2 YFSETQ come from the germline V gene. V was pared by 4 bases and J by 3 bases, with 5 bases of the junction left unmatched. The CDR3 is made up of 15 amino acids. The CDR3 nucleotides are TGCGCCAGCAGCAGGGACAGGGGAGCAACAGATACGCAGTATTTT. Encoded protein: CASSRDRGATDTQYF.

The chain combines TRBV5-1 with TRBJ2-7; 8 nucleotides agree with TRBD2. Losses at the gene ends were 2 bases for V and 3 bases for J; bases not matched to a gene: 7. From germline, CDR1 is SGHRS and CDR2 YFSETQ. CDR3 length equals 15 residues. The CDR3: CASSFGTSPGYEQYF. CDR3 bases: TGCGCCAGCAGCTTTGGGACTAGTCCCGGCTACGAGCAGTACTTC.

This clonotype was seen many times. The rearrangement links TRBV11-1 to TRBJ1-1, with D perhaps TRBD1 (5 bases). This CDR3 spans 15 amino acids. The germline V gene has CDR1 SGHAT and CDR2 FQDESV (reference sequence). Trimming took off 2 bases at V and 2 bases at J, with 12 bases between the two ends. The CDR3 DNA is TGTGCCAGCAGCTTAAGGGGCGTACCTAACACTGAAGCTTTCTTT. Translated: CASSLRGVPNTEAFF.

This clonotype was seen at least ten times. The chain employs TRBV7-2 and TRBJ2-1; D is possibly TRBD1 (5 bases). Germline CDR1 reads SGHTA; CDR2 reads FQGNSA. The CDR3 extends over 16 amino acids. V lost 3 bases and J 0 bases, leaving 12 bases between the germline ends. This CDR3 reads CASSFTTGSSYNEQFF. DNA for the CDR3: TGTGCCAGCAGCTTTACTACAGGTTCCTCCTACAATGAGCAGTTCTTC. Full variable domain (outside the CDR3, taken from reference TRBV7-2 and TRBJ2-1): GAGVSQSPSNKVTEKGKDVELRCDPISGHTALYWYRQSLGQGLEFLIYFQGNSAPDKSGLPSDRFSAERTGGSVSTLTIQRTQQEDSAVYLCASSFTTGSSYNEQFFGPGTRLTVL.

The sample holds many counts of this clonotype. V usage is TRBV4-1 and J usage is TRBJ1-1; 7 bases align to TRBD1. This CDR3 is 15 amino acids long. The V gene end was trimmed by 7 bases and the J gene end by 1 base; junction bases not matched to a gene: 9. Per germline, CDR1 MGHRA and CDR2 YSYEKL. CDR3 loop: CASKQGFTSNTEAFF. The CDR3, as DNA: TGCGCCAGCAAACAGGGGTTCACCTCGAACACTGAAGCTTTCTTT.